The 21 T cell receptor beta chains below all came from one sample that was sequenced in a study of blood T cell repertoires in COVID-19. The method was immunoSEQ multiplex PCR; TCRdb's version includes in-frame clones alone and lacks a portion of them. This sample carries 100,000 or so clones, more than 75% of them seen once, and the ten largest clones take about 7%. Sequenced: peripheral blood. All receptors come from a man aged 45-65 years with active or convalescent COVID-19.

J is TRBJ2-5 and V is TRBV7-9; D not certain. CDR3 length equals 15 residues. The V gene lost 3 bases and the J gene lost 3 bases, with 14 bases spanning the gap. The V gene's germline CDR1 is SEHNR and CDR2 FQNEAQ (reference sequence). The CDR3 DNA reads TGTGCCAGCAGCTTGGCCTACGCCGGAGAAGAGACCCAGTACTTC. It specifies CASSLAYAGEETQYF.

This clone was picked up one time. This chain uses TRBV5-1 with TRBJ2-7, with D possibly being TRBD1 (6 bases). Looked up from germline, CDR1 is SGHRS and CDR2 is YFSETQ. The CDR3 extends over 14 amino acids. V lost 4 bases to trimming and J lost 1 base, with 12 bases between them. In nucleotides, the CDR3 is TGCGCCAGCAGCGGAGGACAGAAATCCTACGAGCAGTACGTC. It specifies CASSGGQKSYEQYV.

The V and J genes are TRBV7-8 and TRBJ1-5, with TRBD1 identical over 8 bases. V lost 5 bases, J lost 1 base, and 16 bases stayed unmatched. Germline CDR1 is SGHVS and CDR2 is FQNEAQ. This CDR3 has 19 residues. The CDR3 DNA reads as TGTGCCAGCAGCCCCTGGACTGGACAGGGTGTGGAAAGCAATCAGCCCCAGCATTTT. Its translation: CASSPWTGQGVESNQPQHF.

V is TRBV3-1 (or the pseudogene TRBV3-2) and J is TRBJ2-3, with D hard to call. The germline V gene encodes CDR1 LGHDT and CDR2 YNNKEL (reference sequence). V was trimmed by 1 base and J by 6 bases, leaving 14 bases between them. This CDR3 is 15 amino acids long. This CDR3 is CASSQAPTSWDTQYF. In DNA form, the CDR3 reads TGTGCCAGCAGCCAAGCCCCGACAAGTTGGGATACGCAGTATTTT.

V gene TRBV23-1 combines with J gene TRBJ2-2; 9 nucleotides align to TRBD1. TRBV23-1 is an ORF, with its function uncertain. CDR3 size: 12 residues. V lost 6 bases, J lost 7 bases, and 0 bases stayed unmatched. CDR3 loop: CASRDRGGELFF. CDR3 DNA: TGCGCCAGCAGGGACAGGGGCGGGGAGCTGTTTTTT.

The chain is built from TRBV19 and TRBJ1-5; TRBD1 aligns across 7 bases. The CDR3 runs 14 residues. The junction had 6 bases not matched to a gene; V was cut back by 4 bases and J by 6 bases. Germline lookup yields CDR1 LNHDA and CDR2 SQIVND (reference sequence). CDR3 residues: CASSTGQLAQPQHF. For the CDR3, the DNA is TGTGCCAGTAGTACGGGACAGCTGGCTCAGCCCCAGCATTTT.

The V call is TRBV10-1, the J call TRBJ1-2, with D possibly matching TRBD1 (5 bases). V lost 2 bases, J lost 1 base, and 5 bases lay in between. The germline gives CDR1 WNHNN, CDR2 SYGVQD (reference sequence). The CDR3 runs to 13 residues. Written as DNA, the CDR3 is TGCGCCAGCAGTGAGAGGGGTAACTATGGCTACACCTTC. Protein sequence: CASSERGNYGYTF.

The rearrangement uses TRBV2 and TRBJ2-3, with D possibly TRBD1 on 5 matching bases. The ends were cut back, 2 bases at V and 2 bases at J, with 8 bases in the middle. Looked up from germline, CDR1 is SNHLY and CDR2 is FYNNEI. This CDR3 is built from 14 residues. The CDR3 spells CASSEQGYTDTQYF. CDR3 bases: TGTGCCAGCAGTGAACAGGGATACACAGATACGCAGTATTTT.

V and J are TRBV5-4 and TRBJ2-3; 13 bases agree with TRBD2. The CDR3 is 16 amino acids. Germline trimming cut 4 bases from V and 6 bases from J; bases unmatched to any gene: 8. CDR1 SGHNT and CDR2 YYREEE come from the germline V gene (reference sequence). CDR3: CASSLRLAGGLDTQYF. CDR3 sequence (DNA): TGTGCCAGCAGCCTACGACTAGCGGGGGGCCTGGATACGCAGTATTTT.

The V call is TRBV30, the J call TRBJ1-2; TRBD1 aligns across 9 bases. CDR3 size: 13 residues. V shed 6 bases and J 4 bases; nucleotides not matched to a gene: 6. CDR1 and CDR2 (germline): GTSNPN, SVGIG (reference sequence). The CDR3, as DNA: TGTGCCTGCCCCCGGGACAGGGTCTATGGCTACACCTTC. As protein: CACPRDRVYGYTF. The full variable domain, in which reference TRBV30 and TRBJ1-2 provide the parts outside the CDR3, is SQTIHQWPATLVQPVGSPLSLECTVEGTSNPNLYWYRQAAGRGLQLLFYSVGIGQISSEVPQNLSASRPQDRQFILSSKKLLLSDSGFYLCACPRDRVYGYTFGSGTRLTVV.

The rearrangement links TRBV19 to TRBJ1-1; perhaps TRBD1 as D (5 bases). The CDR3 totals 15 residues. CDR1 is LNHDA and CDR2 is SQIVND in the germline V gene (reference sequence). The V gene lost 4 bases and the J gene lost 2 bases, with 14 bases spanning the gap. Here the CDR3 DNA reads TGTGCCAGTAGTACAACAGGCGTAACAAACACTGAAGCTTTCTTT. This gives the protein CASSTTGVTNTEAFF.

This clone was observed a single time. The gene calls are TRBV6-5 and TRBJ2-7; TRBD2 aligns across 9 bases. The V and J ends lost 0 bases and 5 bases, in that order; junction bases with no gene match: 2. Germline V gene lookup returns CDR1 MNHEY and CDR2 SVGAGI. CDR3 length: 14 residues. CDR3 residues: CASSYSLAGHEQYV. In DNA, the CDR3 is TGTGCCAGCAGTTACTCTCTAGCGGGGCACGAGCAGTACGTC.

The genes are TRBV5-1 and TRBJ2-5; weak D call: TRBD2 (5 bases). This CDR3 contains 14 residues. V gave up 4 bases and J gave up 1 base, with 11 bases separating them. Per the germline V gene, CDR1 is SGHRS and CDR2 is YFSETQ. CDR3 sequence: CASSTGELQETQYF. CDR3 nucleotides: TGCGCCAGCAGCACCGGGGAGCTCCAAGAGACCCAGTACTTC.

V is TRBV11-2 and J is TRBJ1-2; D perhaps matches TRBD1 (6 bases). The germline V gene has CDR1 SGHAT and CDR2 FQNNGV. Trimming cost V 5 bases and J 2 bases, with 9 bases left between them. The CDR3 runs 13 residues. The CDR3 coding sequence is TGTGCCAGCAGCCCGGACAGCAACTATGGCTACACCTTC. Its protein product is CASSPDSNYGYTF.

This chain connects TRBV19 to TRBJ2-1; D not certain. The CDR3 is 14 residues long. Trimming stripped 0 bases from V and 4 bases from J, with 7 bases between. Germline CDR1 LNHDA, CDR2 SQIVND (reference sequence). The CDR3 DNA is TGTGCCAGTAGTATAGAGGCGGATTACAATGAGCAGTTCTTC. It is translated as CASSIEADYNEQFF.

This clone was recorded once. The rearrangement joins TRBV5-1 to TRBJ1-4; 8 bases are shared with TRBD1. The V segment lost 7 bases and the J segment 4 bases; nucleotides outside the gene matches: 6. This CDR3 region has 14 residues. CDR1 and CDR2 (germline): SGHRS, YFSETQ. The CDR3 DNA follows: TGCGCCAGCTCGCAGGGGGCCAGTAATGAAAAACTGTTTTTT. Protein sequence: CASSQGASNEKLFF.

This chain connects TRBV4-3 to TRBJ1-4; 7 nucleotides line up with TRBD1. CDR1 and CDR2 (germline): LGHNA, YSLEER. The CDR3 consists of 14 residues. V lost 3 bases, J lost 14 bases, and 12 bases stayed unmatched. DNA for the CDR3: TGCGCCAGCAGCCAGGATAACCTACAGGGGCGTCTGTTTTTT. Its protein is CASSQDNLQGRLFF.

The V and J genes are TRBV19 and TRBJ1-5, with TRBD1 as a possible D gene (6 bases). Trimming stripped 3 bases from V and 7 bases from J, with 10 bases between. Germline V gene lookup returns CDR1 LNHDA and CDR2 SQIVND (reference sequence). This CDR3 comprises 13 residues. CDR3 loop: CASSISGAQPQHF. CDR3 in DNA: TGTGCCAGTAGTATCTCAGGGGCACAGCCCCAGCATTTT.

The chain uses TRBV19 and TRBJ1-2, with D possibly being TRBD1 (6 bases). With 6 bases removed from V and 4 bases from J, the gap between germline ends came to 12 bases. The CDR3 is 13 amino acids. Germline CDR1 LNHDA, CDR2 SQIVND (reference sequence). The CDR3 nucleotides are TGTGCCAGTAGGGATCGGACAGCCTATGGCTACACCTTC. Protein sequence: CASRDRTAYGYTF. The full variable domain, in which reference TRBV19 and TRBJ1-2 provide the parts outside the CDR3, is DGGITQSPKYLFRKEGQNVTLSCEQNLNHDAMYWYRQDPGQGLRLIYYSQIVNDFQKGDIAEGYSVSREKKESFPLTVTSAQKNPTAFYLCASRDRTAYGYTFGSGTRLTVV.

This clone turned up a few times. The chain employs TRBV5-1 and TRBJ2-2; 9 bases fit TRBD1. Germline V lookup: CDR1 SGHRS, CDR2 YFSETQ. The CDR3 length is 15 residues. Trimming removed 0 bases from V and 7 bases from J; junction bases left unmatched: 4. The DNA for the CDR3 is TGCGCCAGCAGCTTGGAGACAGGGGGTGTCGGGGAGCTGTTTTTT. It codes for CASSLETGGVGELFF.

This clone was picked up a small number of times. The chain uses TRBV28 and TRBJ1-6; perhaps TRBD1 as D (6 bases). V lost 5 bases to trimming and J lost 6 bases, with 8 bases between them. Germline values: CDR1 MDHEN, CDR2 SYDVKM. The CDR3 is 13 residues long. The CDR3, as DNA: TGTGCCAGCAGTGGACAGAGTAATTCACCCCTCCACTTT. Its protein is CASSGQSNSPLHF.